The sample holds one count of the clone carrying this T cell receptor beta chain. Trimming stripped 4 bases from V and 2 bases from J, with 13 bases between. The CDR3 covers 15 residues. Per the germline V gene, CDR1 is KGHSY and CDR2 is FQNENV. The PCR used 60 Vbeta and 13 Jbeta primers. The table came from immunoSEQ multiplex PCR; TCRdb's copy has only in-frame clones and leaves some out. Counted here are some 160,000 clones, 60% to 85% occurring once; the ten biggest clones make up 3% to 3.5%. This sample is drawn from a study of cytomegalovirus exposure and HLA in healthy donors. This sequence was found in a woman between 35 and 50 years old in good health and CMV-seronegative. V and J are TRBV16 and TRBJ2-3; D is uncertain. The sequenced material came from PBMCs. CDR3: CASSPPGGATDTQYF. CDR3 DNA: TGTGCCAGCAGCCCCCCAGGTGGTGCCACAGATACGCAGTATTTT.